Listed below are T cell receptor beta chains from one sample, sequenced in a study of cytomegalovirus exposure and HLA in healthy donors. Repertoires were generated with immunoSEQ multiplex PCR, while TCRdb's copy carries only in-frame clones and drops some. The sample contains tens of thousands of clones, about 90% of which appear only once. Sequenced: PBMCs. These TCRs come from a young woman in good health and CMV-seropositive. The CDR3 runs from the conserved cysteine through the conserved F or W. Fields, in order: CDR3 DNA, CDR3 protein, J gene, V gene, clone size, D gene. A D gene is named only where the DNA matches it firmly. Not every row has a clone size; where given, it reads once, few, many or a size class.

TGTGCCAGCAGCCAAGACGCAGGTAATCAGCCCCAGCATTTT	CASSQDAGNQPQHF	TRBJ1-5	TRBV4-2	few	-
TGTGCCAGCAGTTTCCGGGACAGGGAGTATGGCTACACCTTC	CASSFRDREYGYTF	TRBJ1-2	TRBV6-5	-	TRBD1
TGTGCCAGCAGCCGGGGGGGAGCTGAAGCTTTCTTT	CASSRGGAEAFF	TRBJ1-1	TRBV5-5	-	-
TGCGCCAGCAGCCAAGATCTGGGCTTCAATCAGCCCCAGCATTTT	CASSQDLGFNQPQHF	TRBJ1-5	TRBV4-3	-	-
TGTGCCAGCAGTTCGACAGGGGTGTGGGGGGCCAACGTCCTGACTTTC	CASSSTGVWGANVLTF	TRBJ2-6	TRBV28	once	TRBD1
TGTGCCAGCAGTTATGACAGGGGTTGGGACACTGAAGCTTTCTTT	CASSYDRGWDTEAFF	TRBJ1-1	TRBV6-6	-	TRBD1
TGCGCCAGCAGCCAAGATGGGGACAGCTCTGGGGCCAACGTCCTGACTTTC	CASSQDGDSSGANVLTF	TRBJ2-6	TRBV4-3	few	TRBD1
TGTGCCAGGGCGACAGGTCAAGAGACCCAGTACTTC	CARATGQETQYF	TRBJ2-5	TRBV21-1	-	-
TGCGCCAGCAGCCAAGTTCTTAACACTGAAGCTTTCTTT	CASSQVLNTEAFF	TRBJ1-1	TRBV4-1	-	-
TGTGCCACCCGTGGACAGGGTCGGAATCAGCCCCAGCATTTT	CATRGQGRNQPQHF	TRBJ1-5	TRBV19	-	TRBD1
TGTGCTACGGAGGGCTCCTGGGATGGCTACACCTTC	CATEGSWDGYTF	TRBJ1-2	TRBV28	-	-
TGTGCCAGCAGTCGGGACAGGGACGGAGACCAGTACTTC	CASSRDRDGDQYF	TRBJ2-5	TRBV27	-	TRBD1
TGTGCCAGTAGTATTGGAGCAGTGAACACTGAAGCTTTCTTT	CASSIGAVNTEAFF	TRBJ1-1	TRBV19	-	-
TGTGCCAGCAGCTTTGATAGCGGGGCCTCCTACGAGCAGTACTTC	CASSFDSGASYEQYF	TRBJ2-7	TRBV7-2	-	TRBD2
TGTGCCAGCAGCGGACTGGGTAGTCGGACTGAAGCTTTCTTT	CASSGLGSRTEAFF	TRBJ1-1	TRBV9	-	-
TGTGCCATCCCAGTGGCGGGGGCGAACACCGGGGAGCTGTTTTTT	CAIPVAGANTGELFF	TRBJ2-2	TRBV10-3	-	TRBD2
TGTGCCAGCAGCAAACGGCGAGAGGACAAGGACACAGATACGCAGTATTTT	CASSKRREDKDTDTQYF	TRBJ2-3	TRBV21-1	-	-
TGTGCCAGCAGCTGGGGGACTAGCGGGGCGAAATTCTCCTACGAGCAGTACTTC	CASSWGTSGAKFSYEQYF	TRBJ2-7	TRBV7-9	-	TRBD2
TGTGCCAGCAGTTACGGGGGCACTGAAGCTTTCTTT	CASSYGGTEAFF	TRBJ1-1	TRBV28	-	-
TGTGCCAGCAGTTACCCCGCTGGGGGCCGGCCCAATGAGCAGTTCTTC	CASSYPAGGRPNEQFF	TRBJ2-1	TRBV6-6	-	-
TGTGCCAGCAGTTCTAATGGACTAGTAGGCTCCTACGAGCAGTACTTC	CASSSNGLVGSYEQYF	TRBJ2-7	TRBV28	-	TRBD2
TGTGCCAGCAGCCGTGGACAGGGAAGGCCTGGAAACACCATATATTTT	CASSRGQGRPGNTIYF	TRBJ1-3	TRBV5-4	-	TRBD1
TGTGCCAGCAGCGGACTAGCGGGAGGGTACACCGGGGAGCTGTTTTTT	CASSGLAGGYTGELFF	TRBJ2-2	TRBV5-6	-	TRBD2
TGCGCCAGCAGCCATGTAATGGCCGATATCTCCTACGAGCAGTACTTC	CASSHVMADISYEQYF	TRBJ2-7	TRBV4-1	-	-
TGCAGTGCTAGGCGGAATTACGAGCAGTACTTC	CSARRNYEQYF	TRBJ2-7	TRBV20-1	-	-
TGTGCCAGCAGTCCGCTAGACCGGACCTACGAGCAGTACTTC	CASSPLDRTYEQYF	TRBJ2-7	TRBV27	once	-
TGTGCCAGCAGCTTAGAACTAGCGAGTAGCTACGAGCAGTACTTC	CASSLELASSYEQYF	TRBJ2-7	TRBV11-2	-	TRBD2
TGTGCCAGCAGACCCTCCGGGACAGCCCTCATGAGGCAGTACTTC	CASRPSGTALMRQYF	TRBJ2-7	TRBV14	-	TRBD1
TGTGCCAGCTCACCCTCGGAGGGGCTCTCCTACGAGCAGTACTTC	CASSPSEGLSYEQYF	TRBJ2-7	TRBV18	once	-
TGTGCCAGCAGCACTGGGACAGGGGGCGCCACGGACAATGAGCAGTTCTTC	CASSTGTGGATDNEQFF	TRBJ2-1	TRBV11-2	-	TRBD1
TGTGCCAGCAGCACAGGGGGCGCGAACACTGAAGCTTTCTTT	CASSTGGANTEAFF	TRBJ1-1	TRBV28	-	TRBD1
TGTGCCACCAGCAGATACATAGCGGGAATGAACACCGGGGAGCTGTTTTTT	CATSRYIAGMNTGELFF	TRBJ2-2	TRBV15	-	TRBD2